This TCR beta chain was identified during a study of STAT5B mutations in CD4+ large granular lymphocyte leukemia. The data were produced by immunoSEQ multiplex PCR, yet TCRdb's version contains in-frame clones alone and is incomplete. The sample yields around 33,000 clones, 70% to 90% seen once. Buffy coats from healthy blood donors served as controls. The study's findings and limits: Patient CD4-sorted repertoires stayed more clonal than healthy ones after leukemic-clone removal. Top patient clones used TRBV06 genes more often: 8/27 versus 2/35 in controls. Main leukemic clonotypes were patient-specific, but roughly 25% appeared at low frequency elsewhere.

For this clone: The target antigen is unknown.

The germline gives CDR1 MNHEY, CDR2 SVGAGI. Trimming removed 5 bases at V and 5 bases at J, with 9 bases between. This CDR3 region has 12 residues. This clonotype was obtained from a human donor in good health. The rearrangement joins TRBV6-5 to TRBJ1-1; maybe TRBD1 (6 bases). What was sequenced was CD4+ T cells from blood buffy coats. The CDR3 region is CASSKGGTEAFF. CDR3 DNA: TGTGCCAGCAGTAAGGGGGGTACTGAAGCTTTCTTT.